This T cell receptor (beta chain) was captured in a study of PD-L1 blockade in urothelial cancer (dated by TCRdb to the late 2010s). With respect to the entire study: All patients started therapy around 2014 and received atezolizumab 1,200 mg intravenously every 3 weeks. Durable clinical benefit was achieved by nine patients and was not achieved by 20 patients. Blood samples gave median yields of around 150,000 T cells and tens of thousands of unique TCRs, along with a median clonality of 0.080. Durable clinical benefit was defined as a progression-free survival longer than 6 months, and TCR features were additionally tested against progression-free survival and overall survival. The study was an exploratory multi-omic analysis of somatic, immune and clinical correlates of response to PD-L1 blockade with atezolizumab in urothelial cancer. Pretreatment blood TCR-seq was available for about 27 patients, at least one posttreatment blood collection was obtained for 25 or so patients, and tumor TCR-seq was available for 25 or so patients. Patients had an ECOG performance status of 0 or 1 and had received between 0 and 3 prior chemotherapy regimens. In the same patients, pretreatment tumors underwent whole exome sequencing and RNA sequencing in addition to TCR sequencing. TCR sequencing covered pretreatment tumor samples and matched, serially collected peripheral blood taken before and after atezolizumab treatment. Blood samples were analyzed at 3 weeks after treatment start (second dose) and at 6 weeks after treatment start. About 90% of the 29 patients were identified as males with urothelial cancer of bladder origin, and a prior smoking history was reported by 18 of 29 patients.

This clone has a handful of counts. The target of this receptor is not known. Within one base of it there is no much larger clone, and no base qualities were kept. Study-level results and caveats: At 3 weeks after the start of treatment, tumor-associated TCR clones in peripheral blood had expanded more in patients with durable benefit (n ≈ 24, p = 0.022). Because the sample size was small (n ≈ 27) and many exploratory analyses were performed, the results are intended to be hypothesis-generating. A pretreatment peripheral blood TCR clonality below the median was linked to improved progression-free and overall survival.

Each PCR received spiked-in synthetic TCR analog templates so that absolute template abundance could be estimated from read counts. The immunoSEQ assay was used to amplify TCRbeta CDR3 regions from genomic DNA with bias-controlled V and J gene primers. Rearranged TCRbeta segments were sequenced at approximately 20X coverage. Per the authors' processing: Sequencing errors were corrected by clustering, and CDR3s were annotated against IMGT so that V, D and J genes could be assigned. Out-of-frame and stop-codon sequences were excluded, and only productive TCRbeta rearrangements were used in downstream analyses. Clonality was computed as one minus Shannon entropy normalized by the log of the number of unique productive sequences. Clones differing between time points or between blood and tumor were identified by Fisher's exact test with Benjamini-Hochberg correction at adjusted p below 0.01. TCRdb took this table from immuneACCESS and kept in-frame rearrangements with V and J called. Such tables lack part of the clones; where checked against another copy, unresolved V genes explain under half of the gap, and the rest is unexplained. That table supplies the V and J calls and clone size; D and trimming were determined from the DNA. The sample has some 39,000 clones on record, 70% to 90% of them singletons. The ten largest clonotypes hold approximately 2.4% of the sample.

The CDR3 covers 15 residues, taking in both the cysteine and the phenylalanine. Only CDR3 DNA is held: 45 bases, read in frame from base 1. Trimmed from V: 4 bases; trimmed from J: 5 bases; junction bases lacking a gene match: 8. The germline V gene encodes CDR1 LGHNA and CDR2 YNFKEQ. According to the study, the label for this sample's time point signals: peripheral blood 6 weeks after treatment start. A cohort of about 27 patients with locally advanced or metastatic urothelial carcinoma, treated at Memorial Sloan Kettering on a trial protocol, was included. Peripheral blood mononuclear cells were collected pretreatment and during treatment, with between 1 and 8 total time points per patient. The Qiagen DNeasy Blood extraction kit was used to purify genomic DNA from total PBMCs and tumor samples. Collected pretreatment and during treatment, PBMCs were isolated and stored as previously described.

This receptor was obtained from a man between 65 and 80 years old with urothelial cancer. The sample here was PBMCs, taken around atezolizumab (anti-PD-L1) treatment. This chain joins TRBV4-2 to TRBJ2-7; TRBD1 agrees with 10 junctional bases. This receptor carries the CDR3 CASSPPGQGSHEQYF. The sequenced DNA: TGTGCCAGCAGCCCGCCGGGACAGGGGTCCCACGAGCAGTACTTC.